This TCR beta chain was obtained from a study of monozygotic twins with inflammatory bowel disease. Overall study results and limits: No discrimination was achieved between different T cell subtypes. IBD patients displayed reduced TCRbeta diversity (inverse Simpson) when set against healthy co-twins.

With respect to this clonotype: No antigen is known for it.

Every donor provided one blood sample measuring 2.5 ml. Whole blood without T cell sorting served as the source of isolated total RNA. Reanalyzing the 5' RACE reads, TCRdb keeps one entry per CDR3 protein, without DNA. The listing records 200,000 to 250,000 distinct CDR3 sequences. The CDR3 length is 16 residues. The chain employs TRBV12-3 or TRBV12-4 and TRBJ1-2. Sequenced input: blood. The TCR originated in a human donor with ulcerative colitis or Crohn's disease, or a healthy co-twin of an affected twin (not recorded which). The CDR3: CASSLKVTRSNYGYTF.